This TCR beta chain appears in the sequencing data of a study of Ad26.COV2.S vaccination and SARS-CoV-2 variants. Data came from immunoSEQ multiplex PCR; TCRdb stores just in-frame clones and leaves some out. The repertoire holds fewer than 600,000 clones, 80% to 90% seen once, with 1.5% to 2% in the top ten. Stated treatment: roughly 18 received Ad26.COV2.S at low or high dose, single or two shots; about 5 received placebo; per-sample allocation not given. Samples came from day 63 after the first vaccine or placebo injection. V lost 0 bases and J lost 2; bases outside the gene matches: 2. The CDR3 covers 15 residues. The V gene's germline CDR1 is MNHEY and CDR2 SMNVEV (reference sequence).

This clonotype was obtained from a person aged 18 to 65 who received the Ad26.COV2.S COVID-19 vaccine or a placebo. The sample consisted of peripheral blood, taken in a trial of Ad26.COV2.S vaccine versus placebo. V gene TRBV27 combines with J gene TRBJ2-5; TRBD2 agrees at 8 bases. CDR3 residues: CASSLSGTRQETQYF. CDR3 DNA sequence: TGTGCCAGCAGTTTATCCGGGACTAGACAAGAGACCCAGTACTTC.